This T cell receptor beta chain was sequenced in a study of shared clonotypes between healthy human individuals. Looking at the study overall: Researchers drew samples from a couple of women and a few men aged 18 to 49. CD4 naive and memory got three plates each, CD8 naive two, CD8 memory one.

A remark on this clone: Its antigen is undetermined.

Authors' data handling: Owing to the provision of junction-only sequences devoid of quality scores by immunoSEQ, filtering differed. Using immunoSEQ multiplex PCR, the repertoire was profiled, and TCRdb retains in-frame clones only, with some absent. The V and J calls and the clone size are those of that table, but D and trimming were determined from the DNA. Of fewer than 3 million clones listed, less than 95% were seen once; the top ten hold about 0.36%. The study, taken as a whole, reports: Generation probabilities were higher for clonotypes shared across all four sorted-subset donors than for unshared ones.

V lost 6 bases, J lost 2 bases, and 15 bases lay in between. The length of the CDR3 is 15 residues. Germline V gives CDR1 MDHEN, CDR2 SYDVKM. The sequence derives from a man aged 18 to 30 in good health. Some clones in this sample may be carry-over from other donors' samples. The chain links TRBV28 to TRBJ2-3; D is tentatively TRBD1 or TRBD2 (5 bases each). Sequenced: naive CD4+ T cells from PBMCs. Subset here: CD45RA+ positively selected. CDR3 loop: CASSYPRGPTDTQYF. The CDR3 nucleotides are TGTGCCAGCAGCTACCCCCGGGGCCCCACAGATACGCAGTATTTT.